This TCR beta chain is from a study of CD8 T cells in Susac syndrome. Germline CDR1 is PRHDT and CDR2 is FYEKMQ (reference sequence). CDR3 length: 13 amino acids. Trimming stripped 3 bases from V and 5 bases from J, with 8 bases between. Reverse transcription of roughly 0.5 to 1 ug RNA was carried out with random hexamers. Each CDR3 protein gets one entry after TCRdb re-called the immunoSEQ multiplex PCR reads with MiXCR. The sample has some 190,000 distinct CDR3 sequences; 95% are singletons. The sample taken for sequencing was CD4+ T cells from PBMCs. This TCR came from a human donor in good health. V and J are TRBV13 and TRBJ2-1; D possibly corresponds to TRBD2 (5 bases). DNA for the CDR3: TGTGCCAGCAGCTTCGGGATCAACAATGAGCAGTTCTTC. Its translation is CASSFGINNEQFF. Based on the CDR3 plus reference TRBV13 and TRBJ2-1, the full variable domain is AAGVIQSPRHLIKEKRETATLKCYPIPRHDTVYWYQQGPGQDPQFLISFYEKMQSDKGSIPDRFSAQQFSDYHSELNMSSLELGDSALYFCASSFGINNEQFFGPGTRLTVL.